The 18 T cell receptor beta chains given below trace back to one sample, sequenced in a study of shared clonotypes between healthy human individuals (dated by TCRdb to about 2020). Libraries were built with the immunoSEQ multiplex PCR assay. TCRdb provides this immuneACCESS table in a form limited to in-frame rearrangements. Some clones are lacking; in checked studies, under half of them reflect an unresolved V gene, and why the rest are absent is not known. This sample holds millions of clones; 85% to 95% were observed only once. Under 0.15% of the sample is taken by the ten largest. Input material: naive CD4+ T cells sorted from blood. Sample cell subset or site, as interpreted from the label and publication: CD45RA+ positively selected. The source is a man in his late teens or twenties in good health.

The CDR3, as DNA: TGCGCCAGCAGAACCGAAGAGACCCAGTACTTC. This encodes CASRTEETQYF. The rearrangement links TRBV5-1 to TRBJ2-5; D ambiguous. CDR1 and CDR2 from the germline V gene are SGHRS and YFSETQ. V lost 5 bases and J lost 3, with 5 bases in between. The CDR3 extends over 11 amino acids.

V is TRBV11-2 and J is TRBJ2-7; D unresolved. Germline V gene sequence: CDR1 SGHAT, CDR2 FQNNGV. V lost 4 bases to trimming and J lost 4 bases, with 8 bases between them. The CDR3 totals 12 residues. The CDR3 spells CASSYSGYEQYF. The CDR3 bases are TGTGCCAGCAGCTATTCTGGGTACGAGCAGTACTTC.

This clone has more than one count but fewer than ten. J is TRBJ1-3 and V is TRBV19; D unresolved. The CDR3 sequence is 13 residues long. V lost 6 bases and J lost 0, with 6 bases in between. CDR1 and CDR2 (germline): LNHDA, SQIVND (reference sequence). CDR3 nucleotides: TGTGCCAGTAGAGCGACCTCTGGAAACACCATATATTTT. Protein: CASRATSGNTIYF. Based on the CDR3 plus reference TRBV19 and TRBJ1-3, the full variable domain is DGGITQSPKYLFRKEGQNVTLSCEQNLNHDAMYWYRQDPGQGLRLIYYSQIVNDFQKGDIAEGYSVSREKKESFPLTVTSAQKNPTAFYLCASRATSGNTIYFGEGSWLTVV.

This clone showed up just once. The rearrangement links TRBV28 to TRBJ1-6; D gene uncertain. From germline, CDR1 is MDHEN and CDR2 SYDVKM. V lost 6 bases and J lost 8, with 14 bases in between. The CDR3 spans 14 residues. CDR3 bases: TGTGCCAGCAGCCCGCCGGGATGGGATTCACCCCTCCACTTT. This sequence encodes CASSPPGWDSPLHF.

The J gene is TRBJ2-2, the V gene TRBV4-2; unclear D gene. The CDR3 length is 14 residues. CDR1 is LGHNA and CDR2 is YNFKEQ in the germline V gene. V lost 2 bases and J lost 4, with 8 bases in between. For the CDR3, the DNA is TGTGCCAGCAGCCAACCCCATAGCACCGGGGAGCTGTTTTTT. It yields the protein CASSQPHSTGELFF.

This clone has a handful of counts. The chain links TRBV5-1 to TRBJ2-2; D not certain. CDR3 length: 15 residues. In germline, CDR1 is SGHRS, CDR2 YFSETQ. The V gene lost 1 base and the J gene lost 5 bases, with 12 bases spanning the gap. This CDR3 reads CASSLLGSRTGELFF. The CDR3 DNA reads TGCGCCAGCAGCTTGTTAGGCAGCCGAACCGGGGAGCTGTTTTTT. The entire variable domain, with the rest obtained from reference TRBV5-1 and TRBJ2-2, is as follows: KAGVTQTPRYLIKTRGQQVTLSCSPISGHRSVSWYQQTPGQGLQFLFEYFSETQRNKGNFPGRFSGRQFSNSRSEMNVSTLELGDSALYLCASSLLGSRTGELFFGEGSRLTVL.

Only one count was recorded for this clone. The rearrangement joins TRBV11-3 to TRBJ2-7, with 9 bases that match TRBD2. Germline assignment: CDR1 SGHNT and CDR2 YENEEA. V was pared by 1 base and J by 3 bases, with 4 bases of the junction left unmatched. CDR3 length: 15 amino acids. Written as DNA, the CDR3 is TGTGCCAGCAGCTTAGGGCTAGCGGGATTCTACGAGCAGTACTTC. The encoded protein is CASSLGLAGFYEQYF.

This rearrangement joins TRBV19 to TRBJ1-5; possibly TRBD1 for D (5 bases). CDR1 and CDR2 from the germline V gene are LNHDA and SQIVND (reference sequence). This CDR3 comprises 14 residues. V lost 5 bases to trimming and J lost 3 bases, with 11 bases between them. The CDR3 protein is CASSRGTDNQPQHF. Written as DNA, the CDR3 is TGTGCCAGTAGTCGAGGGACCGACAATCAGCCCCAGCATTTT.

V usage is TRBV28 and J usage is TRBJ1-3, with TRBD1 matching 7 bases. Germline CDR1 reads MDHEN; CDR2 reads SYDVKM. The junction had 14 bases not matched to a gene; V was cut back by 6 bases and J by 3 bases. The CDR3 spans 17 residues. CDR3 DNA sequence: TGTGCCAGCAGCCCTAATAGAAACAGGGGATTTGGAAACACCATATATTTT. Amino acids: CASSPNRNRGFGNTIYF. Together with reference TRBV28 and TRBJ1-3, the CDR3 gives the full variable domain: DVKVTQSSRYLVKRTGEKVFLECVQDMDHENMFWYRQDPGLGLRLIYFSYDVKMKEKGDIPEGYSVSREKKERFSLILESASTNQTSMYLCASSPNRNRGFGNTIYFGEGSWLTVV.

The chain employs TRBV28 and TRBJ2-2; either TRBD1 or TRBD2 may supply D (5 bases each). Trimming took 5 bases from V and 4 from J, leaving 11 bases between them. CDR1 MDHEN and CDR2 SYDVKM come from the germline V gene. The CDR3 totals 14 residues. CDR3 in amino acids: CASSPGTATGELFF. CDR3 bases: TGTGCCAGCAGTCCTGGGACGGCCACCGGGGAGCTGTTTTTT.

This sequence joins TRBV5-1 and TRBJ1-2; 8 bases match TRBD1. With 3 bases clipped from V and 6 bases from J, the junction kept 10 bases outside the gene matches. Germline V gene data show CDR1 as SGHRS and CDR2 as YFSETQ. The CDR3 is 15 residues long. The CDR3 reads CASSWTSGGADGYTF. As DNA, the CDR3 is TGCGCCAGCAGCTGGACCTCAGGGGGCGCCGATGGCTACACCTTC.

This chain uses TRBV11-2 with TRBJ2-5; 7 bases map to TRBD2. This CDR3 is 15 amino acids long. With V trimmed by 5 bases and J by 0 bases, 6 bases remained unmatched. Germline V gene lookup returns CDR1 SGHAT and CDR2 FQNNGV. As DNA, the CDR3 is TGTGCCAGCAGCCCAGGGACTAAAGACCAAGAGACCCAGTACTTC. Translating gives CASSPGTKDQETQYF.

The rearrangement links TRBV29-1 to TRBJ1-6, with D perhaps TRBD1 (6 bases). The CDR3 contains 13 residues. Deletions cut 5 bases from V and 10 bases from J, with 15 bases between. The germline CDR1 and CDR2 sequences are SQVTM and ANQGSEA. The CDR3 nucleotides read TGCAGCGTTTTAGAGGGGGATGGATCACCCCTCCACTTT. Translated, it gives CSVLEGDGSPLHF. The full variable domain, in which reference TRBV29-1 and TRBJ1-6 provide the parts outside the CDR3, is SAVISQKPSRDICQRGTSLTIQCQVDSQVTMMFWYRQQPGQSLTLIATANQGSEATYESGFVIDKFPISRPNLTFSTLTVSNMSPEDSSIYLCSVLEGDGSPLHFGNGTRLTVT.

V and J are TRBV29-1 and TRBJ2-3; 13 bases map to TRBD2. Germline V lookup: CDR1 SQVTM, CDR2 ANQGSEA. V lost 4 bases to trimming and J lost 1 base; unmatched junction nucleotides: 5. This CDR3 spans 16 amino acids. The CDR3 sequence is CSVGTSGRAGTDTQYF. The CDR3, as DNA: TGCAGCGTTGGCACTAGCGGGAGGGCCGGCACAGATACGCAGTATTTT.

The V call is TRBV4-3, the J call TRBJ2-3, with unresolved D. Germline CDR1 and CDR2: LGHNA and YSLEER. V was trimmed by 2 bases and J by 5 bases, leaving 2 bases between them. The length of the CDR3 is 11 residues. CDR3 in amino acids: CASSQKDTQYF. The CDR3 DNA reads TGCGCCAGCAGCCAAAAAGATACGCAGTATTTT.

This clone was picked up one time. J is TRBJ2-5 and V is TRBV6-1; 9 nucleotides match TRBD1. Losses at the gene ends were 8 bases for V and 3 bases for J; bases not matched to a gene: 4. CDR1 MNHNS and CDR2 SASEGT come from the germline V gene. The CDR3 contains 13 residues. The CDR3 nucleotides read TGTGCCAGCTCCCGGGACAGGGAAGAGACCCAGTACTTC. It is translated as CASSRDREETQYF.

Comments on this clone: The sample holds other DNA sequences that translate to the same CDR3. The V gene is TRBV7-3, the J gene TRBJ2-3; D is perhaps TRBD1 (5 bases). Trimming pared 4 bases from V and 3 bases from J, leaving 8 bases between. CDR1 is SGHTA, CDR2 FQGTGA, per germline. The CDR3 has 13 amino acids. For the CDR3, the DNA is TGTGCCAGCAGCTCGGACATTACAGATACGCAGTATTTT. Translated: CASSSDITDTQYF.

The chain uses TRBV30 and TRBJ1-3; possible D gene TRBD1, 6 bases. This CDR3 is built from 14 residues. In germline, CDR1 is GTSNPN, CDR2 SVGIG (reference sequence). The V end was cut by 7 bases, the J end by 0 bases, with 13 bases between. The CDR3 DNA sequence: TGTGCCTTTAATGCGGGGGCCTCTGGAAACACCATATATTTT. It specifies CAFNAGASGNTIYF.